This T cell receptor (beta chain) was captured in a study of T-cell reconstitution after alpha-beta-depleted transplantation in children. Construction of the TCRbeta library involved unique molecular identifiers. TCRdb fed the PCR reads into MiXCR, producing one record per CDR3 protein. This table holds about 400,000 distinct CDR3 sequences, around 21% found once. Ten or more counts support this clonotype. This CDR3 is built from 14 residues. V lost 5 bases to trimming and J lost 7 bases, with 18 bases between them. Germline values: CDR1 DFQATT, CDR2 SNEGSKA (reference sequence). The source of this sequence is a human donor who donated a stem cell graft to a child with acute myeloid leukemia. The sample consisted of PBMCs from the stem cell graft donor, taken from the stem cell graft. This chain connects TRBV20-1 to TRBJ2-4; the D call may be TRBD1 or TRBD2 (6 bases each). For the CDR3, the DNA is TGCAGTGCTGTGATACAGGGTGGGGGGAACATTCAGTACTTC. Translation gives CSAVIQGGGNIQYF.